The 26 T cell receptor beta chains presented below share a single source sample, sequenced in a study of blood T cell dynamics during melanoma immunotherapy. The sample's time point: pre-treatment baseline. Profiling relied on immunoSEQ multiplex PCR, and the TCRdb table lists in-frame clones only, not all of them. The sample has approximately 13,000 clones, roughly 83% seen once. The input for sequencing was blood, taken from a patient treated with checkpoint blockade. Source of these receptors: a human donor with melanoma.

The V call is TRBV21-1, the J call TRBJ2-7; the table's D gene call, TRBD2, was not cross checked with the DNA. TRBV21-1 is flagged as a pseudogene. This CDR3 contains 13 residues. CDR3 nucleotide sequence: TGTGCCAGCAGCAAAGCCCGGGGGTACGAGCAGTACTTC. Translation: CASSKARGYEQYF.

The chain uses TRBV2 and TRBJ2-7, with 7 positions matching TRBD1. This CDR3 is 14 amino acids long. Unmatched junction bases numbered 5, after V lost 6 bases and J lost 0 bases. The germline V gene has CDR1 SNHLY and CDR2 FYNNEI. CDR3 residues: CASRPGTVSYEQYF. As DNA, the CDR3 is TGTGCCAGCAGACCCGGGACAGTCTCCTACGAGCAGTACTTC.

The V call is TRBV28, the J call TRBJ2-1, with 7 nucleotides matching TRBD2. Losses at the gene ends were 4 bases for V and 1 base for J; bases not matched to a gene: 7. Germline V gene sequence: CDR1 MDHEN, CDR2 SYDVKM. The CDR3 extends over 16 amino acids. Here the CDR3 reads CASSSRPGGSYNEQFF. The CDR3 DNA reads TGTGCCAGCAGTTCTCGTCCGGGGGGTTCCTACAATGAGCAGTTCTTC. Variable domain in full (rest from reference TRBV28 and TRBJ2-1): DVKVTQSSRYLVKRTGEKVFLECVQDMDHENMFWYRQDPGLGLRLIYFSYDVKMKEKGDIPEGYSVSREKKERFSLILESASTNQTSMYLCASSSRPGGSYNEQFFGPGTRLTVL.

V and J are TRBV5-8 and TRBJ2-1; D ambiguous. CDR1 SGHTS and CDR2 YDEGEE come from the germline V gene. Between the trimmed V and J ends, which lost 1 base and 8 bases, there was a span of 4 bases. The CDR3 consists of 11 residues. The CDR3 sequence is CASSLLDEQFF. CDR3 in DNA: TGTGCCAGCAGCTTGCTGGATGAGCAGTTCTTC.

The chain links TRBV4-1 to TRBJ1-2; the D gene is possibly TRBD1 (5 bases). The CDR3 has 15 amino acids. V dropped 0 bases and J dropped 4 bases, with 12 bases sitting between them. The germline gives CDR1 MGHRA, CDR2 YSYEKL. The CDR3 here is CASSQEKQGTYGYTF. The CDR3 region has the DNA TGCGCCAGCAGCCAAGAGAAGCAGGGCACCTATGGCTACACCTTC.

Points on this clone: The same CDR3 is also encoded by other DNA sequences in this sample. The chain employs TRBV29-1 and TRBJ2-5; D unclear. From germline, CDR1 is SQVTM and CDR2 ANQGSEA. CDR3 length equals 11 residues. V was shortened by 5 bases and J by 5 bases, with 9 bases between the two germline ends. CDR3 amino acids: CSVPVVETQYF. In DNA form, the CDR3 reads TGCAGCGTTCCCGTGGTCGAGACCCAGTACTTC.

The chain uses TRBV10-3 and TRBJ2-1, with 7 bases matching TRBD2. V dropped 3 bases and J dropped 3; count of bases not matched to a gene: 8. This CDR3 comprises 16 residues. Germline lookup yields CDR1 ENHRY and CDR2 SYGVKD. The CDR3 DNA follows: TGTGCCATCAGTGATCGGGGCGGGAGTAACTACAATGAGCAGTTCTTC. Translation: CAISDRGGSNYNEQFF.

The chain carries TRBV4-1 and TRBJ1-1, with a tentative D call TRBD1 (6 bases). Trimming stripped 0 bases from V and 6 bases from J, with 8 bases between. From germline, CDR1 is MGHRA and CDR2 YSYEKL. The CDR3 length is 13 residues. The CDR3 DNA follows: TGCGCCAGCAGCCAAGATGAGGGGGCTGAAGCTTTCTTT. Translated: CASSQDEGAEAFF.

Only a few counts were recorded for this clone. The CDR3 nucleotides read TGTGCCAGCAGAGATGGGACGGGCGACACCATATATTTT. Translating it yields CASRDGTGDTIYF. The chain has TRBV6-4 and TRBJ1-3, with a weak D call TRBD1 (5 bases). The CDR3 length is 13 residues. Trimming removed 6 bases from V and 8 bases from J, with 14 bases in between. The germline V gene has CDR1 MRHNA and CDR2 SNTAGT.

The chain has TRBV27 and TRBJ2-5; 7 bases are shared with TRBD1. The CDR3 totals 13 residues. Per germline, CDR1 MNHEY and CDR2 SMNVEV (reference sequence). With V trimmed by 5 bases and J by 3 bases, 3 bases remained unmatched. Here the CDR3 reads CASSPGQKETQYF. The CDR3 DNA is TGTGCCAGCAGTCCGGGACAGAAAGAGACCCAGTACTTC.

The CDR3, as DNA: TGTGCCAGCACCCCGGACAGTGAGGCCACTGAAGCTTTCTTT. Protein product: CASTPDSEATEAFF. The chain joins TRBV6-6 to TRBJ1-1, with D possibly TRBD1 on 6 matching bases. The CDR3 length is 14 residues. The V end was cut by 7 bases, the J end by 4 bases, with 16 bases between. Germline V gives CDR1 MNHNY, CDR2 SVGAGI (reference sequence).

V gene TRBV18 combines with J gene TRBJ2-5, with D unresolved. V lost 5 bases to trimming and J lost 5 bases, with 9 bases between them. Germline CDR1 is KGHSH and CDR2 is LQKENI. CDR3 length: 12 amino acids. CDR3 sequence reads: CASSLKEETQYF. The CDR3 DNA sequence: TGTGCCAGCTCATTGAAGGAGGAGACCCAGTACTTC.

This sequence joins TRBV2 and TRBJ2-7; TRBD1 agrees at 9 bases. This CDR3 contains 14 residues. V shed 6 bases and J 7 bases; nucleotides not matched to a gene: 10. The germline V gene has CDR1 SNHLY and CDR2 FYNNEI. In DNA, the CDR3 is TGTGCCAGCAGGCCGGGACAGGGAGAGTGGGAGCAGTACTTC. This codes for CASRPGQGEWEQYF.

On this clone itself: This specimen includes other DNA sequences encoding the same CDR3. This chain's CDR3 is CASSQGPYEQYF. The CDR3 DNA is TGTGCCAGCAGCCAAGGCCCTTACGAGCAGTACTTC. The chain has TRBV4-2 and TRBJ2-7, with D hard to call. The length of the CDR3 is 12 residues. Trimming removed 1 base from V and 4 bases from J, with 5 bases in between. The germline V gene encodes CDR1 LGHNA and CDR2 YNFKEQ.

This chain joins TRBV11-3 and TRBJ1-1; D gene unclear. V was shortened by 0 bases and J by 11 bases, with 13 bases between the two germline ends. CDR3 length: 13 residues. Germline values: CDR1 SGHNT, CDR2 YENEEA. CDR3 region: CASSLEGRLMAFF. CDR3 coding DNA: TGTGCCAGCAGCTTAGAAGGCAGGCTGATGGCTTTCTTT.

This sequence joins TRBV7-2 and TRBJ1-6, with unresolved D. The CDR3 length is 11 residues. V was pared by 6 bases and J by 10 bases, with 7 bases between. The germline gives CDR1 SGHTA, CDR2 FQGNSA. DNA for the CDR3: TGTGCCAGCAGGCTGGAGTCACCCCTCCACTTT. Its protein product is CASRLESPLHF.

A single count supports this clone. The chain links TRBV4-1 to TRBJ1-4; the D is unclear. CDR3 length equals 14 residues. Looked up from germline, CDR1 is MGHRA and CDR2 is YSYEKL. Trimming cost V 0 bases and J 4 bases, with 6 bases left between them. CDR3 bases: TGCGCCAGCAGCCAAGACGGGCTTAATGAAAAACTGTTTTTT. It encodes CASSQDGLNEKLFF.

This clone was picked up a small number of times. The chain couples TRBV10-2 to TRBJ1-3; D gene uncertain. Germline CDR1 is WSHSY and CDR2 is SAAADI. V was pared by 8 bases and J by 2 bases, with 7 bases between. The CDR3 extends over 12 amino acids. The CDR3: CASGEAGNTIYF. The CDR3 coding sequence is TGCGCCAGCGGGGAGGCTGGAAACACCATATATTTT.

This chain connects TRBV10-3 to TRBJ1-1, with D unclear. Trimming cost V 0 bases and J 8 bases, with 10 bases left between them. The V gene's germline CDR1 is ENHRY and CDR2 SYGVKD. The CDR3 totals 13 residues. The CDR3 DNA reads as TGTGCCATCAGTGAGTCTTCGCAGAGAGAAGCTTTCTTT. Protein: CAISESSQREAFF.

The chain uses TRBV6-1 and TRBJ2-5; 8 bases map to TRBD2. The CDR3 has 16 residues. The ends lost 1 base at V and 2 bases at J; junction bases unmatched: 6. The germline V gene encodes CDR1 MNHNS and CDR2 SASEGT. The CDR3 is CASSEGLAGGQETQYF. The DNA for the CDR3 is TGTGCCAGCAGTGAAGGGTTGGCGGGGGGACAAGAGACCCAGTACTTC.

The chain has TRBV28 and TRBJ2-3, with D maybe TRBD1 (8 bases). The germline CDR1 and CDR2 sequences are MDHEN and SYDVKM. This CDR3 contains 13 residues. Trimming removed 6 bases from V and 8 bases from J, with 15 bases in between. CDR3 in amino acids: CASRNRGRGTQYF. CDR3 DNA: TGTGCCAGCAGGAACAGGGGGAGGGGTACGCAGTATTTT.

V gene TRBV28 combines with J gene TRBJ1-1, with 7 bases that match TRBD1. Trimming at V came to 7 bases and at J to 6 bases, leaving 11 bases not matched to a gene. CDR1 and CDR2 (germline): MDHEN, SYDVKM. The CDR3 covers 14 residues. CDR3 residues: CASTNRGGGAEAFF. The CDR3 DNA sequence: TGTGCCAGCACCAACAGGGGAGGCGGGGCTGAAGCTTTCTTT.

The chain carries TRBV27 and TRBJ2-2; no clear D gene. Germline V gene data show CDR1 as MNHEY and CDR2 as SMNVEV (reference sequence). The CDR3 runs 13 residues. V lost 7 bases and J lost 6, with 12 bases in between. For the CDR3, the DNA is TGTGCCAGCAAGGACCGGTGGGCCGGGGAGCTGTTTTTT. Protein product: CASKDRWAGELFF.

J is TRBJ2-6 and V is TRBV4-3, with a possible D match to TRBD1 (5 bases). V lost 4 bases to trimming and J lost 0 bases, with 10 bases between them. Germline V gene lookup returns CDR1 LGHNA and CDR2 YSLEER. The CDR3 extends over 16 amino acids. The CDR3 DNA reads as TGCGCCAGCAGCCCGAACAGGCCCTCTGGGGCCAACGTCCTGACTTTC. Protein product: CASSPNRPSGANVLTF.

The J gene is TRBJ2-7, the V gene TRBV19; D possibly corresponds to TRBD2 (6 bases). V gave up 6 bases and J gave up 3 bases, with 18 bases separating them. The CDR3 is made up of 15 amino acids. From germline, CDR1 is LNHDA and CDR2 SQIVND (reference sequence). In DNA, the CDR3 is TGTGCCAGTAGCCCCTCCCGGGACTTCAACTACGAGCAGTACTTC. Its translation: CASSPSRDFNYEQYF.

The gene calls are TRBV6-6 and TRBJ2-5; TRBD1 might be the D (5 bases). The DNA end is a closer match to TRBJ2-7, so the J assignment may be wrong. The CDR3 has 16 residues. Germline CDR1 reads MNHNY; CDR2 reads SVGAGI (reference sequence). CDR3 protein: CASSYSKDVRASEQYF. In DNA form, the CDR3 reads TGTGCCAGCAGTTACTCGAAGGACGTCAGGGCCAGCGAGCAGTACTTC.